This entry describes one T cell receptor beta chain. This clonotype was seen a handful of times. This clone's antigen is unknown. No much larger clonotype is one base removed from it; base qualities were not supplied. This entry comes from a study of T cell repertoires in cytomegalovirus infection (dated by TCRdb to about 2019). Regarding the research as a whole: The peptide stimulations were aimed at well-studied HLA-B-restricted epitopes as well as recently identified HLA-C-restricted CMV epitopes, whose presentation resists viral immunomodulation. Donor HLA type was relevant to the analysis, as public TCR beta signatures indicated carriage of CMV infection together with the matching HLA type. Study-wide conclusions, independent of this receptor: The ex vivo response was dominated by HLA-C-restricted CMV-specific TCR beta clonotypes, which also provided the single most frequent clonotype in two of eight donors. In both this cohort and an independent 352-donor cohort, the cumulative frequency of public TCR beta family members distinguished carriers of CMV infection plus the relevant HLA type.

Sequenced on an Illumina HiSeq 1500. TCRdb took the public reads, trimmed them with fastp at Q25, ran MiXCR for clone calling and kept in-frame beta chains. Rows with a matching CDR3 protein are joined into one entry that keeps the most common DNA and genes. The sample includes roughly 500,000 distinct CDR3 sequences, with around 30% observed a single time. The biggest ten clones account for about 17% of the sample. In the germline V gene, CDR1 corresponds to SGHTA and CDR2 to FQGNSA. From its cysteine to its phenylalanine, the CDR3 spans 16 amino acids. The entry retains the CDR3 DNA only, 48 bases that are in frame from base 1. Trimming takes 1 base from V and 2 bases from J, and the germline ends sit 15 bases apart. This specimen's treatment or condition label, interpreted: in vitro stimulation with specific CMV peptide epitopes to enrich CMV-specific T cells.

The sequencing used cultured PBMCs, collected from culture after CMV antigen stimulation. The chain is encoded by TRBV7-2 joined to TRBJ2-7; D gene: possibly TRBD2, on 5 matching bases. The receptor comes from a human donor in good health (CMV status not recorded). Some clones in this sample may be carry-over from other donors' samples. The sequenced DNA: TGTGCCAGCAGCTTAGGGCGGACGGGAACGGCCTACGAGCAGTACTTC. It codes for CASSLGRTGTAYEQYF.